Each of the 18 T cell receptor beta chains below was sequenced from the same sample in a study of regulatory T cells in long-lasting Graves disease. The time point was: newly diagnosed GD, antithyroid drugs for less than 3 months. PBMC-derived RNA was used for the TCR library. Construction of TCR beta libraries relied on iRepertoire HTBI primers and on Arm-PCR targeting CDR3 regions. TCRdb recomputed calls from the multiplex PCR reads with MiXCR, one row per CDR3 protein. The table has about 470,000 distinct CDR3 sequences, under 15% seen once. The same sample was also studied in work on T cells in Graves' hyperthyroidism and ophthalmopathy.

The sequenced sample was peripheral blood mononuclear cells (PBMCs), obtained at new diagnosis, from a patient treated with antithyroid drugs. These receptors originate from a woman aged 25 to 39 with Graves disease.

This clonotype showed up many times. The CDR3 bases are TGTGCCAGCAGCTTTGTTTGGAGGGATCCCACCGGGGAGCTGTTTTTT. Residues: CASSFVWRDPTGELFF. The chain uses TRBV11-2 and TRBJ2-2, with D maybe TRBD2 (6 bases). This CDR3 has 16 residues. Germline V gives CDR1 SGHAT, CDR2 FQNNGV. Trimming pared 3 bases from V and 4 bases from J, leaving 15 bases between.

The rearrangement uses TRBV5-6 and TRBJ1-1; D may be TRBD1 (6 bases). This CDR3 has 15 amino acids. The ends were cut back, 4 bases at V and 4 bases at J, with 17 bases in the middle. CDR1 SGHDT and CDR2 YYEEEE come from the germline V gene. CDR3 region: CASSIYTGKSTEAFF. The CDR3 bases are TGTGCCAGCAGCATCTATACAGGGAAGAGCACTGAAGCTTTCTTT.

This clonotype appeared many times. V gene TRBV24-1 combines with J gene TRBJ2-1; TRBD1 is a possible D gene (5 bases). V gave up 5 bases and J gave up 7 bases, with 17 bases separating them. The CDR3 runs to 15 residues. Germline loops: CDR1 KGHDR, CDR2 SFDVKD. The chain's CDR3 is CATSAATDAWNEQFF. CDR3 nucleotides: TGTGCCACCAGTGCCGCGACAGATGCCTGGAATGAGCAGTTCTTC.

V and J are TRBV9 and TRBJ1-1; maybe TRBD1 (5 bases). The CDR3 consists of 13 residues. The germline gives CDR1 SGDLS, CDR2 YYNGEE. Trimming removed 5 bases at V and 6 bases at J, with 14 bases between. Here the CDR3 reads CASRGGRTSEAFF. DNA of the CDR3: TGTGCCAGCAGGGGCGGGCGGACATCTGAAGCTTTCTTT.

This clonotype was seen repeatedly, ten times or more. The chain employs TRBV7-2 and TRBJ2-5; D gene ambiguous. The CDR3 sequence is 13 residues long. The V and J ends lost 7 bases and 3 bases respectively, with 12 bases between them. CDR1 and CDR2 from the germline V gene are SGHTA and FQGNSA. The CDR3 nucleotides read TGTGCCAGCACCCCCCGTGGAGAAGAGACCCAGTACTTC. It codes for CASTPRGEETQYF.

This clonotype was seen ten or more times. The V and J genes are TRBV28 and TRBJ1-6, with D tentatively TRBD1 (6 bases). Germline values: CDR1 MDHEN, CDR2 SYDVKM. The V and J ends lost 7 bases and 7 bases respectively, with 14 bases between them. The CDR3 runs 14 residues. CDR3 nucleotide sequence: TGTGCCAGCATGACGACAGGCGAGAATTCACCCCTCCACTTT. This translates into CASMTTGENSPLHF.

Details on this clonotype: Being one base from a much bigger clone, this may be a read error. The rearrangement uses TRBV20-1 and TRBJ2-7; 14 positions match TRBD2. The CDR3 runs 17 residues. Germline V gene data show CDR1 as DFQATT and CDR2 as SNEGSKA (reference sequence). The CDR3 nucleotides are TGCAGTGCTGATACCGGACTAGCGGGAGGCTCCTCCTACGGGCAGTACTTC. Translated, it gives CSADTGLAGGSSYGQYF.

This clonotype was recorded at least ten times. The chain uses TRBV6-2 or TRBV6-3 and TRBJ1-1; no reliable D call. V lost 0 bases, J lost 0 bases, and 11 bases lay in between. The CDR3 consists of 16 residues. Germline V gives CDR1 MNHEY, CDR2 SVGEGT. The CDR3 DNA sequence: TGTGCCAGCAGTTACTCGTCCGGAGACTTGAACACTGAAGCTTTCTTT. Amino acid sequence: CASSYSSGDLNTEAFF.

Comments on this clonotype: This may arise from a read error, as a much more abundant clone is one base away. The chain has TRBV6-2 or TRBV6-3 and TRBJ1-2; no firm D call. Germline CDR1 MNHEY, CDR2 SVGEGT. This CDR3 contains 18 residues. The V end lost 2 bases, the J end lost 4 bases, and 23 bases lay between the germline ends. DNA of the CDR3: TGTGCCAGCAGTTACCTTTTCCCCGACATGAAGGGATCCTATGGCTACACCTTC. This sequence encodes CASSYLFPDMKGSYGYTF.

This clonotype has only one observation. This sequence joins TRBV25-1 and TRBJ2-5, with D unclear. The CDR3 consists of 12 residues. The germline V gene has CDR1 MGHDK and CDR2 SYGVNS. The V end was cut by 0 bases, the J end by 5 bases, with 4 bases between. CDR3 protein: CASSEYSETQYF. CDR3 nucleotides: TGTGCCAGCAGTGAATATTCCGAGACCCAGTACTTC.

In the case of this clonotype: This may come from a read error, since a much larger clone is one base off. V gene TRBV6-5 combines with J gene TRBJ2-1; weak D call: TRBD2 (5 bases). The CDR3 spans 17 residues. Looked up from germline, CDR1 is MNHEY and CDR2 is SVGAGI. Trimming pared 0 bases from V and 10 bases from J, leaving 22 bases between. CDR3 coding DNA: TGTGCCAGCAGTTACTCGCGGGCCCAGATAAGCTCCTACGAGCAGTTCTTC. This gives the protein CASSYSRAQISSYEQFF.

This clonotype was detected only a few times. CDR3 sequence: CSANRQPPSTDTQYF. The CDR3, as DNA: TGCAGTGCTAATAGACAGCCCCCTAGCACAGATACGCAGTATTTT. V and J are TRBV20-1 and TRBJ2-3; TRBD1 is a possible D gene (5 bases). The CDR3 has 15 amino acids. The V gene's germline CDR1 is DFQATT and CDR2 SNEGSKA (reference sequence). V was trimmed by 4 bases and J by 0 bases, leaving 14 bases between them.

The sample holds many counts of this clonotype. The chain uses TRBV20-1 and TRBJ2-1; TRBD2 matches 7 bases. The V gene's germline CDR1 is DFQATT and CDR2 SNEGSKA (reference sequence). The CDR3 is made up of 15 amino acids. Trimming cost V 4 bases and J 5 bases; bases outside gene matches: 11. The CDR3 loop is CSAISLGGGDNEQFF. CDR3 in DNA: TGCAGTGCTATATCTTTGGGGGGGGGGGACAATGAGCAGTTCTTC.

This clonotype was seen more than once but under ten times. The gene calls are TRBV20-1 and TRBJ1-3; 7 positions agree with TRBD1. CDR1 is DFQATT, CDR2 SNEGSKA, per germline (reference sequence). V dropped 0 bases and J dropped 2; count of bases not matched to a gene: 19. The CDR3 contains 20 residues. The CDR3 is CSARDPARGMGQSAGNTIYF. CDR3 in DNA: TGCAGTGCTAGAGATCCAGCTCGGGGGATGGGACAGTCTGCTGGAAACACCATATATTTT.

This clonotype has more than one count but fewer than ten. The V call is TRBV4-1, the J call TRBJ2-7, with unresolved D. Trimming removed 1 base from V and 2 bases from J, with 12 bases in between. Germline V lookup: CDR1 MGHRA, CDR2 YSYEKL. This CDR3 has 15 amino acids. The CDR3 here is CASSQGTAKAYEQYF. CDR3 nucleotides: TGCGCCAGCAGCCAAGGGACGGCTAAAGCCTACGAGCAGTACTTC.

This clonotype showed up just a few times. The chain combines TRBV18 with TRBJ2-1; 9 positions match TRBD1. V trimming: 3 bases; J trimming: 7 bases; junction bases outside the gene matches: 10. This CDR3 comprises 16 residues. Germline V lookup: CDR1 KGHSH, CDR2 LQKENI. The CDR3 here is CASSPSRTGAWNEQFF. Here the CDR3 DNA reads TGTGCCAGCTCACCTTCCCGGACAGGGGCTTGGAATGAGCAGTTCTTC. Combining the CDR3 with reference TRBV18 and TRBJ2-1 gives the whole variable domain NAGVMQNPRHLVRRRGQEARLRCSPMKGHSHVYWYRQLPEEGLKFMVYLQKENIIDESGMPKERFSAEFPKEGPSILRIQQVVRGDSAAYFCASSPSRTGAWNEQFFGPGTRLTVL.

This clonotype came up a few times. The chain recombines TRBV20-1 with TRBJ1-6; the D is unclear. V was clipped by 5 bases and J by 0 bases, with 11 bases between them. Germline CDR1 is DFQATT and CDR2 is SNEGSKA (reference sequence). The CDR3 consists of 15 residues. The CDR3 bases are TGCAGTGCTGGAAATTCTTTCTCCTATAATTCACCCCTCCACTTT. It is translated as CSAGNSFSYNSPLHF.

CDR3 DNA: TGCAGTGCTAGAGGGGCGAATGAGCAGTTCTTC. Translated: CSARGANEQFF. The chain carries TRBV20-1 and TRBJ2-1; D uncertain. The germline V gene has CDR1 DFQATT and CDR2 SNEGSKA (reference sequence). V gave up 1 base and J gave up 7 bases, with 5 bases separating them. This CDR3 is built from 11 residues.